This T cell receptor (beta chain) was found in a study of cytomegalovirus exposure and HLA in healthy donors. The CDR3 covers 15 residues. Germline V CDR1 and CDR2: SGHRS, YFSETQ. Trimming left V 0 bases short and J 5 bases short, with 11 bases between. Concerning this clone itself: Antigen unknown.

Study results and caveats: Reports described diagnosis of cytomegalovirus status by the classifier as highly specific and sensitive.

A multiplex PCR was run with 60 Vbeta primers and 13 Jbeta primers. Clones were sequenced by immunoSEQ multiplex PCR, and TCRdb holds only the in-frame ones, with some missing. This sample yields about 110,000 clones, of which around three quarters are seen a single time; 7.5% to 9% belongs to the top ten. Sample: PBMCs. This chain links TRBV5-1 with TRBJ2-2, with TRBD1 as a possible D gene (6 bases). The clonotype was recovered from a man between 25 and 39 years old in good health and CMV-seronegative. Here the CDR3 reads CASSLDRVVTGELFF. CDR3 nucleotide sequence: TGCGCCAGCAGCTTGGACAGGGTGGTTACCGGGGAGCTGTTTTTT.